A selection of T cell receptor beta chains follows, all from one sample in a study of tumor-infiltrating lymphocytes in oesophageal squamous cell carcinoma. Using its own MiXCR run on the PCR reads, TCRdb lists one record per CDR3 protein. The repertoire has about 12,000 distinct CDR3 sequences, 50% to 65% of them found once; the top ten carry 32%. The sequencing sample was made of esophageal tumor tissue. These receptors all come from a female donor with esophageal squamous cell carcinoma. The CDR3 runs from the conserved cysteine through the conserved F or W. Fields, in order: clone size, D gene, V gene, J gene, CDR3 DNA, CDR3 protein. D genes are given only for firm matches. The listing skips clone size in some rows; elsewhere it reads once, few, many or a size class.

-	-	TRBV12-3/TRBV12-4	TRBJ2-1	TGTGCCAGCAGTTTAGCGGCAAGCTCCTACAATGAGCAGTTCTTC	CASSLAASSYNEQFF
medium-sized	-	TRBV12-5	TRBJ1-1	TGTGCTAGTGGTTTCGGAGGTTTACGTGAAGCTTTCTTT	CASGFGGLREAFF
-	-	TRBV7-6	TRBJ2-7	TGTGCCAGCAGCTTAGTCAGCAACTACTACAATGAGCAGTACTTC	CASSLVSNYYNEQYF
few	-	TRBV7-2	TRBJ2-7	TGTGCCAGCAGCTTACATAAGGGCGAGCAGTACTTC	CASSLHKGEQYF
-	-	TRBV7-2	TRBJ2-7	TGTGCCAGCAGCTTAAGTGACTACGAGCAGTACTTC	CASSLSDYEQYF
-	-	TRBV6-8	TRBJ2-3	TGTGCCAGCAGTTTACAGAACACAGATACGCAGTATTTT	CASSLQNTDTQYF
-	-	TRBV6-6	TRBJ2-1	TGTGCCAGCAGTTACTCGGGCAGAGGCAATGAGCAGTTCTTC	CASSYSGRGNEQFF
few	-	TRBV7-3	TRBJ2-1	TGTGCCAGCAGCTTAGACGCGAGTTACAATGAGCAGTTCTTC	CASSLDASYNEQFF
few	TRBD1	TRBV7-8	TRBJ2-1	TGTGCCAGCAGCTTTACCGGGACAGGGGAAGTGGGGTACAATGAGCAGTTCTTC	CASSFTGTGEVGYNEQFF
-	-	TRBV10-3	TRBJ2-5	TGTGCCATCAAGGACAGTAAAGAGACCCAGTACTTC	CAIKDSKETQYF
few	-	TRBV7-2	TRBJ2-6	TGTGCCAGCAGCTTTTTTCTCTCTGGGGCCAACGTCCTGACTTTC	CASSFFLSGANVLTF
-	-	TRBV24-1	TRBJ2-5	TGTGCCACCAGTGCCCCAGTCCAAGAGACCCAGTACTTC	CATSAPVQETQYF
-	TRBD2	TRBV6-8	TRBJ2-7	TGTGCCAGCAGTCTAGCGGGAGGGCCCCGCGTCTACGAGCAGTACTTC	CASSLAGGPRVYEQYF
-	TRBD2	TRBV6-5	TRBJ2-2	TGTGCCAGCAGGGGAGGGGCGGCCGGGGAGCTGTTTTTT	CASRGGAAGELFF
-	TRBD2	TRBV19	TRBJ2-1	TGTGCCAGTAGTCCCAAGGGACTAGCTTACAATGAGCAGTTCTTC	CASSPKGLAYNEQFF
few	TRBD2	TRBV7-3	TRBJ2-2	TGTGCCAGCAGCCCATGGGCGGGAGGGCCCGCCGGGGAGCTGTTTTTT	CASSPWAGGPAGELFF
few	-	TRBV7-2	TRBJ2-3	TGTGCCAGCAGCAAGAGGGGTTTT	CASSKRGF
many	-	TRBV7-2	TRBJ1-1	TGTGCCAGCAGCTGGCAGGGGTACACTGAAGCTTTCTTT	CASSWQGYTEAFF
few	-	TRBV7-6	TRBJ2-5	TGTGCCAGCAGCTTACTCCCTTCAGAGACCCAGTACTTC	CASSLLPSETQYF
many	-	TRBV7-9	TRBJ2-6	-	CASSLGLERVRAVLRF
-	-	TRBV6-6	TRBJ2-7	TGTGCCAGCAGTTACAGATACCCGCGAGATACGCAGTACTTC	CASSYRYPRDTQYF
few	-	TRBV6-2/TRBV6-3	TRBJ2-7	TGTGCCAGCAGTTACTCTAAGGGACGGAGATCGGACGAGCAGTACTTC	CASSYSKGRRSDEQYF
-	-	TRBV10-3	TRBJ2-1	TGTGCCATCAGTGAGTCTGGCAGCTACAATGAGCAGTTCTTC	CAISESGSYNEQFF
-	TRBD2	TRBV7-2	TRBJ2-1	TGTGCCAGCAGCTACAAGCGGGAGGGCCGTTATGAGCAGTTCTTC	CASSYKREGRYEQFF
once	-	TRBV12-3/TRBV12-4	TRBJ2-1	TGTGCCAGCAGTTTGGGGTACAATGAGCAGTTCTTC	CASSLGYNEQFF
-	TRBD1	TRBV27	TRBJ1-2	TGTGCCAGCAGTTCCGGGACAGGGGCGGGTGGCTACACCTTC	CASSSGTGAGGYTF
-	-	TRBV7-3	TRBJ1-5	TGTGCCAGCGGATCCGGTTTTGGGGACCAGCCCCAGCATTTT	CASGSGFGDQPQHF